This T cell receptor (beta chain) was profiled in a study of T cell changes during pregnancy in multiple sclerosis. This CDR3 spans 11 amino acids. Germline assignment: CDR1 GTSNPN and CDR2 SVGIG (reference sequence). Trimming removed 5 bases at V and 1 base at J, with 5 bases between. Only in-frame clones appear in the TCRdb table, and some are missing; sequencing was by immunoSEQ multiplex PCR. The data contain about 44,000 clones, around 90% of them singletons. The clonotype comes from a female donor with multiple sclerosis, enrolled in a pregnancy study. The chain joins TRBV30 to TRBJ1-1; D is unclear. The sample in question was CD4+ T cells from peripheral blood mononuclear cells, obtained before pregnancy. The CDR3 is CAWGGNTEAFF. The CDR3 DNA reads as TGTGCCTGGGGAGGGAACACTGAAGCTTTCTTT.